Listed here are 19 T cell receptor beta chains from one sample, sequenced in a study of blood T cell repertoires in COVID-19. This table comes from immunoSEQ multiplex PCR, and its TCRdb copy is limited to in-frame clones, with some not included. The data contain approximately 61,000 clones, 75% to 85% of them singletons. Sequencing used peripheral blood. These receptor sequences come from a man aged 45-65 years with COVID-19, enrolled during active disease.

In its sample, this clone was seen once. The rearrangement joins TRBV6-1 to TRBJ1-6; weak D call: TRBD1 (6 bases). This CDR3 is 14 amino acids long. V lost 3 bases and J lost 7, with 10 bases in between. Germline V lookup: CDR1 MNHNS, CDR2 SASEGT. CDR3 residues: CASSDQDSNSPLHF. Written as DNA, the CDR3 is TGTGCCAGCAGTGATCAGGACAGCAATTCACCCCTCCACTTT.

This chain connects TRBV5-4 to TRBJ2-2; weak D call: TRBD1 (5 bases). Per the germline V gene, CDR1 is SGHNT and CDR2 is YYREEE (reference sequence). Trimming cost V 0 bases and J 4 bases, with 10 bases left between them. The CDR3 totals 15 residues. CDR3 sequence (DNA): TGTGCCAGCAGCTTGGGGACATCGGGCACCGGGGAGCTGTTTTTT. Encoded protein: CASSLGTSGTGELFF.

This chain joins TRBV18 and TRBJ1-1, with 9 bases matching TRBD1. J was trimmed by 3 bases and V by 0 bases; bases with no gene match: 8. The CDR3 runs to 17 residues. In germline, CDR1 is KGHSH, CDR2 LQKENI. The CDR3 here is CASSPPNRGLSYTEAFF. DNA of the CDR3: TGTGCCAGCTCACCACCGAACAGGGGGCTTTCATACACTGAAGCTTTCTTT.

The chain employs TRBV5-1 and TRBJ2-3; TRBD1 might be the D (5 bases). Germline lookup yields CDR1 SGHRS and CDR2 YFSETQ. Trimming took 8 bases from V and 1 from J, leaving 11 bases between them. This CDR3 is 13 amino acids long. The CDR3 DNA sequence: TGCGCCAGTCTGAAAGGGGGCACAGATACGCAGTATTTT. The encoded protein is CASLKGGTDTQYF.

V usage is TRBV18 and J usage is TRBJ1-5, with TRBD1 as a possible D gene (5 bases). CDR1 is KGHSH, CDR2 LQKENI, per germline. This CDR3 has 14 amino acids. V shed 5 bases and J shed 0 bases, with 8 bases lying between them. The CDR3 DNA sequence: TGTGCCAGCTCATTCAGGGATAGCAATCAGCCCCAGCATTTT. As protein: CASSFRDSNQPQHF.

The rearrangement uses TRBV2 and TRBJ1-6; 8 bases agree with TRBD1. The V gene end was trimmed by 8 bases and the J gene end by 9 bases; junction bases not matched to a gene: 12. Germline V gene data show CDR1 as SNHLY and CDR2 as FYNNEI. The CDR3 runs 15 residues. CDR3 region: CASSLGDRGSSPLHF. For the CDR3, the DNA is TGTGCCAGCTCCCTGGGTGACAGGGGAAGTTCACCCCTCCACTTT.

The chain couples TRBV9 to TRBJ1-6; D call uncertain. This CDR3 is built from 14 residues. The germline V gene encodes CDR1 SGDLS and CDR2 YYNGEE. Deletions cut 0 bases from V and 6 bases from J, with 7 bases between. CDR3 protein: CASSVVAVNSPLHF. The CDR3 coding sequence is TGTGCCAGCAGCGTAGTGGCAGTTAATTCACCCCTCCACTTT.

This chain connects TRBV30 to TRBJ2-3; TRBD1 might be the D (5 bases). The germline V gene has CDR1 GTSNPN and CDR2 SVGIG (reference sequence). The CDR3 length is 16 residues. V was clipped by 1 base and J by 2 bases, with 16 bases between them. The CDR3 sequence is CAWSGPTGHTTDTQYF. CDR3 nucleotides: TGTGCCTGGAGTGGTCCAACAGGACACACCACAGATACGCAGTATTTT.

The rearrangement uses TRBV3-1 (or the pseudogene TRBV3-2) and TRBJ2-3; D remains ambiguous. The CDR3 covers 13 residues. The V end lost 1 base, the J end lost 1 base, and 3 bases lay between the germline ends. Germline V gene data show CDR1 as LGHDT and CDR2 as YNNKEL (reference sequence). For the CDR3, the DNA is TGTGCCAGCAGCCAAGCGGGCACAGATACGCAGTATTTT. Amino acid sequence: CASSQAGTDTQYF.

The chain recombines TRBV6-5 with TRBJ2-5, with 8 bases aligning to TRBD2. Germline assignment: CDR1 MNHEY and CDR2 SVGAGI. V dropped 4 bases and J dropped 5; count of bases not matched to a gene: 6. The CDR3 is 14 residues long. CDR3 amino acids: CASSSSGGRETQYF. The CDR3 bases are TGTGCCAGCAGTTCCTCGGGAGGGCGCGAGACCCAGTACTTC.

V gene TRBV3-1 (or the pseudogene TRBV3-2) combines with J gene TRBJ2-5; 7 nucleotides agree with TRBD1. Germline V lookup: CDR1 LGHDT, CDR2 YNNKEL (reference sequence). The CDR3 runs to 13 residues. With 4 bases clipped from V and 6 bases from J, the junction kept 5 bases outside the gene matches. The CDR3: CASSRDRVQTQYF. The CDR3 region has the DNA TGTGCCAGCAGCCGTGACAGGGTCCAGACCCAGTACTTC.

The CDR3 protein is CAISGSSGRGTGELFF. Written as DNA, the CDR3 is TGTGCCATCAGTGGATCTAGCGGGAGAGGGACCGGGGAGCTGTTTTTT. V and J are TRBV10-3 and TRBJ2-2, with TRBD2 identical over 10 bases. Germline V gives CDR1 ENHRY, CDR2 SYGVKD. CDR3 size: 16 residues. V gave up 4 bases and J gave up 5 bases; unmatched junction bases: 7.

This chain uses TRBV12-3 or TRBV12-4 with TRBJ2-7; possible D gene TRBD1, 5 bases. The CDR3 covers 13 residues. V was shortened by 6 bases and J by 0 bases, with 9 bases between the two germline ends. The CDR3 protein is CASSRDSSYEQYF. The CDR3 DNA is TGTGCCAGCAGCCGCGACAGCTCCTACGAGCAGTACTTC.

V gene TRBV18 combines with J gene TRBJ1-1, with D perhaps TRBD1 (5 bases). The V gene lost 6 bases and the J gene lost 7 bases, with 15 bases spanning the gap. Per germline, CDR1 KGHSH and CDR2 LQKENI. The CDR3 spans 13 residues. CDR3 residues: CASSPSRVGEAFF. The DNA for the CDR3 is TGTGCCAGCTCCCCCTCCAGGGTGGGTGAAGCTTTCTTT.

The chain is built from TRBV29-1 and TRBJ2-7; D perhaps matches TRBD2 (6 bases). Germline CDR1 reads SQVTM; CDR2 reads ANQGSEA. The V end was cut by 4 bases, the J end by 2 bases, with 12 bases between. The CDR3 totals 13 residues. The CDR3 DNA reads as TGCAGCGTTGGCCACGGAGGGCCCTACGAGCAGTACTTC. It encodes CSVGHGGPYEQYF.

CDR3 loop: CATSDFGQGTDTQYF. In DNA form, the CDR3 reads TGTGCCACCAGTGATTTTGGGCAAGGCACAGATACGCAGTATTTT. The rearrangement joins TRBV24-1 to TRBJ2-3; D not resolved. This CDR3 has 15 amino acids. The germline gives CDR1 KGHDR, CDR2 SFDVKD. Trimming cost V 1 base and J 1 base, with 8 bases left between them.

The chain couples TRBV6-5 to TRBJ2-7; D uncertain. Trimming stripped 6 bases from V and 4 bases from J, with 13 bases between. This CDR3 is built from 13 residues. Germline loops: CDR1 MNHEY, CDR2 SVGAGI. The CDR3 DNA follows: TGTGCCAGCAGAAGCCCCATCGGGTACGAGCAGTACTTC. The encoded protein is CASRSPIGYEQYF.

The rearrangement uses TRBV30 and TRBJ1-5; D is ambiguous. Germline V gives CDR1 GTSNPN, CDR2 SVGIG (reference sequence). The CDR3 length is 13 residues. Trimming left V 2 bases short and J 8 bases short, with 13 bases between. The DNA of the CDR3 is TGTGCCTGGAGTTTGGGCGGGTATGAGCCCCAGCATTTT. This translates into CAWSLGGYEPQHF.

V gene TRBV7-2 combines with J gene TRBJ2-2; 9 nucleotides agree with TRBD2. Per germline, CDR1 SGHTA and CDR2 FQGNSA. This CDR3 contains 15 residues. Unmatched junction bases numbered 6, after V lost 5 bases and J lost 5 bases. In DNA form, the CDR3 reads TGTGCCAGCAGCCTACTAGCGGGTCGGACCGGGGAGCTGTTTTTT. Protein product: CASSLLAGRTGELFF.